Detailed here is one T cell receptor (beta chain). Assay: immunoSEQ multiplex PCR; the TCRdb copy retains only in-frame clones and omits some. The data hold about 130,000 clones, with 86% observed a single time. This record comes from a study of PD-L1 blockade in urothelial cancer. Turning to the study itself: Blood analysis occurred 3 weeks (second dose) and 6 weeks after treatment start. Counts from blood samples showed a median of around 150,000 T cells.

The time point: peripheral blood 6 weeks after treatment start. The patients had locally advanced or metastatic urothelial carcinoma. Each patient supplied 1 to 8 pretreatment and on-treatment samples. This receptor was obtained from a man in his fifties or sixties with urothelial cancer. Source: PBMCs, taken around atezolizumab (anti-PD-L1) treatment.

In DNA form, the CDR3 reads TGTGCCAGCAGCTCCGGAGCGGGAGGATACAATGAGCAGTTCTTC. The encoded protein is CASSSGAGGYNEQFF. The J gene is TRBJ2-1, the V gene TRBV7-3; 9 bases line up with TRBD2. Germline-derived CDR1 and CDR2 are SGHTA and FQGTGA. The CDR3 spans 15 residues. V shed 4 bases and J 4 bases; nucleotides not matched to a gene: 5.